This T cell receptor beta chain was observed in a study of CD8 T cells in ankylosing spondylitis. General study results and limits: A TCR beta motif of eight highly homologous variants appeared characteristic of ankylosing spondylitis blood. Disease-linked clones displayed a CD8+ phenotype and appeared relatively rarely in peripheral blood.

As the method for making TCR beta libraries, quantitative 5'-RACE with molecular barcodes was used. TCRdb re-analysed the 5' RACE reads in MiXCR, keeping a single row per CDR3 protein. The repertoire has approximately 400,000 distinct CDR3 sequences, about 25% of them found once; the top ten carry about 0.92%. Per the germline V gene, CDR1 is KGHDR and CDR2 is SFDVKD. The V gene end was trimmed by 4 bases and the J gene end by 2 bases; junction bases not matched to a gene: 7. The CDR3 runs 17 residues. This clonotype was seen once. Its antigen is as yet unknown. This receptor was taken from a male donor with ankylosing spondylitis. The specimen was blood, either unsorted or a sorted T cell fraction (not recorded which). V usage is TRBV24-1 and J usage is TRBJ2-1; 10 bases are a match to TRBD1. The CDR3 is CATSDRGQGGPYNEQFF. The CDR3 nucleotides are TGTGCCACCAGTGACCGAGGACAGGGGGGACCCTACAATGAGCAGTTCTTC.